This TCR beta chain was found in a study of cytomegalovirus exposure and HLA in healthy donors (dated 2017 in TCRdb). With regard to the full study: The 500 to 800 repertoires of the first cohort and the approximately 130 validation repertoires were produced on the same platform, according to a later analysis. The aim of the study was to test whether cataloging public T cell receptors could identify signatures of past pathogen exposure. A separate validation cohort of 100 to 150 different subjects was used in addition to the 666-subject first cohort. To predict cytomegalovirus infection status, the study combined high-throughput TCR immunosequencing, statistical association of individual TCRs with disease status, and machine learning.

Comments on this clone: Its antigen is currently not known. Base qualities were left out, and no much larger clone turns up one base away.

The research as a whole found: The authors suggested that the approach could potentially be generalized to other disease states and immunological phenotypes. The validation cohort had no HLA typing available for a later analysis, so co-occurrence within that cohort was assessed over all 120 or so repertoires. In vitro tests confirmed that three of the cytomegalovirus-associated TCR beta chains recognize cytomegalovirus antigens. Most TCR sequences were observed very rarely across donors, whereas some public TCRs were present in many individuals. In a later analysis, TCRs clustered in the first cohort were found to also tend to co-occur in the roughly 130 validation repertoires, with approximately 95% of cluster scores above 0. The study listed 150 to 200 TCR beta chains as associated with cytomegalovirus. Cytomegalovirus status was reported to be diagnosed by the classifier with high specificity and sensitivity in both the original and validation cohorts.

The library was generated by the immunoSEQ multiplex PCR assay. In the paper's pipeline: A statistical classification framework was built to diagnose cytomegalovirus status from the catalog of TCR beta chain sequences. The table comes from immuneACCESS by way of TCRdb, which keeps in-frame sequences with V and J called. Part of the clones is missing from these tables; in studies checked, under half for an unresolved V gene and the rest for unknown reasons. V and J calls and clone size are given by that table; D and trimming were obtained from the DNA. This sample gives some 100,000 clones in total; about 88% of them show up just once. Jointly, the top ten make up nearly 4.5% of the sample. Sequences SGHTA (CDR1) and FQGNSA (CDR2) are obtained from the germline V gene. The trim is 3 bases for V and 2 bases for J, with a gap of 11 bases between the germline ends. The CDR3 spans 15 residues, from the cysteine through the phenylalanine. Solely the CDR3 DNA is kept, with 45 bases framed from the first base.

The donors belonged to the validation cohort of roughly 120 subjects, which was separate from the roughly 700-subject first cohort. The sequence came from a man younger than 30 in good health and CMV-seropositive. This receptor chain uses TRBV7-2 and TRBJ2-1; the D gene is possibly TRBD1, with 8 bases matching. The sequencing input was PBMCs. The DNA sequence is as follows: TGTGCCAGCAGCTTTACAGGGGGGGCCTACAATGAGCAGTTCTTC. It specifies CASSFTGGAYNEQFF.